Below are 14 T cell receptor beta chains sequenced from a single sample in a study of blood T cell repertoires in COVID-19. Only in-frame clones appear in the TCRdb table, and some are missing; sequencing was by immunoSEQ multiplex PCR. The data show about 240,000 clones, with 80% to 90% seen just once and 2% to 3% held by the top ten. Sequencing used PBMCs or T cells enriched from blood (not recorded which). All receptors derive from a woman in her twenties or thirties with acute COVID-19.

By proportion, this clone is medium-sized. The rearrangement links TRBV3-1 (or the pseudogene TRBV3-2) to TRBJ1-5, with a possible D match to TRBD1 (6 bases). Germline lookup yields CDR1 LGHDT and CDR2 YNNKEL (reference sequence). Trimming stripped 0 bases from V and 4 bases from J, with 10 bases between. This CDR3 is 15 amino acids long. The CDR3 loop reads CASSQDSGQNQPQHF. Here the CDR3 DNA reads TGTGCCAGCAGCCAAGACTCGGGACAAAATCAGCCCCAGCATTTT.

The genes are TRBV14 and TRBJ1-6, with 7 positions matching TRBD1. Germline CDR1 SGHDN, CDR2 FVKESK. V lost 1 base and J lost 10; bases outside the gene matches: 7. CDR3 length: 15 amino acids. CDR3 sequence: CASSQARQGTSPLHF. The CDR3 nucleotides are TGTGCCAGCAGCCAAGCCCGACAGGGAACATCACCCCTCCACTTT.

This sequence joins TRBV30 and TRBJ2-7, with TRBD1 as a possible D gene (7 bases). CDR1 GTSNPN and CDR2 SVGIG come from the germline V gene (reference sequence). V was cut by 4 bases and J by 3 bases, with 10 bases left in between. The CDR3 totals 12 residues. The CDR3 here is CAWNQGGYEQYF. CDR3 DNA: TGTGCCTGGAACCAGGGGGGCTACGAGCAGTACTTC.

The chain is built from TRBV24-1 and TRBJ2-1, with TRBD1 identical over 7 bases. The CDR3 is made up of 13 amino acids. Per germline, CDR1 KGHDR and CDR2 SFDVKD. Losses at the gene ends were 6 bases for V and 6 bases for J; bases not matched to a gene: 4. The CDR3 region has the DNA TGTGCCACCAGTCGCACAGGGGTCAATGAGCAGTTCTTC. It encodes CATSRTGVNEQFF.

The rearrangement joins TRBV7-9 to TRBJ1-4; 9 nucleotides line up with TRBD1. Germline values: CDR1 SEHNR, CDR2 FQNEAQ (reference sequence). V lost 5 bases to trimming and J lost 9 bases; unmatched junction nucleotides: 13. CDR3 length: 16 amino acids. The DNA for the CDR3 is TGTGCCAGCAGCCGTACCGGGACAGGGCGGGAGAAAAAACTGTTTTTT. This encodes CASSRTGTGREKKLFF. Full variable domain (missing parts from reference TRBV7-9 and TRBJ1-4): DTGVSQNPRHKITKRGQNVTFRCDPISEHNRLYWYRQTLGQGPEFLTYFQNEAQLEKSRLLSDRFSAERPKGSFSTLEIQRTEQGDSAMYLCASSRTGTGREKKLFFGSGTQLSVL.

The chain joins TRBV7-9 to TRBJ1-2, with D perhaps matching TRBD1 (6 bases). The ends were cut back, 5 bases at V and 4 bases at J, with 26 bases in the middle. This CDR3 contains 18 residues. The germline gives CDR1 SEHNR, CDR2 FQNEAQ (reference sequence). The CDR3 DNA is TGTGCCAGCAGCACACAACAGGGTTACCATCTAGGGAGCTATGGCTACACCTTC. Its protein is CASSTQQGYHLGSYGYTF.

The chain links TRBV5-1 to TRBJ2-5, with 7 bases fitting TRBD1. CDR1 is SGHRS, CDR2 YFSETQ, per germline. The CDR3 is 18 residues long. The V and J ends lost 0 bases and 4 bases, in that order; junction bases with no gene match: 15. Here the CDR3 reads CASSLARPTGLDVETQYF. The CDR3 DNA sequence: TGCGCCAGCAGCTTGGCCCGCCCGACAGGGCTAGACGTAGAGACCCAGTACTTC. Supplemented by reference TRBV5-1 and TRBJ2-5, the full variable domain reads KAGVTQTPRYLIKTRGQQVTLSCSPISGHRSVSWYQQTPGQGLQFLFEYFSETQRNKGNFPGRFSGRQFSNSRSEMNVSTLELGDSALYLCASSLARPTGLDVETQYFGPGTRLLVL.

V usage is TRBV19 and J usage is TRBJ1-5; a weak D match, TRBD1 (5 bases). Germline V gives CDR1 LNHDA, CDR2 SQIVND (reference sequence). CDR3 length: 14 residues. Trimming removed 3 bases from V and 3 bases from J, with 9 bases in between. The CDR3 region has the DNA TGTGCCAGTAGTATCCGGGACTTCAATCAGCCCCAGCATTTT. Translated: CASSIRDFNQPQHF.

The V call is TRBV29-1, the J call TRBJ2-3; 7 nucleotides agree with TRBD2. V trimming: 4 bases; J trimming: 4 bases; junction bases outside the gene matches: 8. This CDR3 region has 14 residues. CDR1 and CDR2 from the germline V gene are SQVTM and ANQGSEA. CDR3 protein: CSVVLGGGSDTQYF. The CDR3 DNA sequence: TGCAGCGTTGTCCTCGGCGGGGGTTCAGATACGCAGTATTTT.

There are a few counts of this clone. This rearrangement joins TRBV6-5 to TRBJ1-5; TRBD1 agrees at 11 bases. Germline V gene data show CDR1 as MNHEY and CDR2 as SVGAGI. V dropped 5 bases and J dropped 11; count of bases not matched to a gene: 11. The CDR3 spans 15 residues. CDR3 in DNA: TGTGCCAGCAGTACTTGGGACAGGGGGAGGGGAGCCCAGCATTTT. It encodes CASSTWDRGRGAQHF.

This clone has a handful of counts. The chain recombines TRBV6-5 with TRBJ1-1; unclear D gene. CDR3 length: 10 amino acids. Germline V gene lookup returns CDR1 MNHEY and CDR2 SVGAGI. V shed 10 bases and J shed 2 bases, with 5 bases lying between them. This CDR3 reads CATLNTEAFF. The CDR3 DNA reads TGTGCCACACTCAACACTGAAGCTTTCTTT.

V usage is TRBV7-8 and J usage is TRBJ1-2; TRBD1 might be the D (6 bases). Germline loops: CDR1 SGHVS, CDR2 FQNEAQ. The CDR3 is 19 amino acids. V shed 3 bases and J shed 5 bases, with 28 bases lying between them. The CDR3 spells CASSLPLGATPNADYGYTF. CDR3 nucleotide sequence: TGTGCCAGCAGCTTGCCCTTGGGGGCAACTCCCAACGCCGATTATGGCTACACCTTC. Combining the CDR3 with reference TRBV7-8 and TRBJ1-2 gives the whole variable domain GAGVSQSPRYKVAKRGQDVALRCDPISGHVSLFWYQQALGQGPEFLTYFQNEAQLDKSGLPSDRFFAERPEGSVSTLKIQRTQQEDSAVYLCASSLPLGATPNADYGYTFGSGTRLTVV.

This clone was observed once. The J gene is TRBJ1-4, the V gene TRBV4-3; 9 nucleotides line up with TRBD1. From germline, CDR1 is LGHNA and CDR2 YSLEER. Trimming removed 2 bases from V and 8 bases from J; junction bases left unmatched: 15. CDR3 length: 18 amino acids. The CDR3 bases are TGCGCCAGCAGCCAAATCCCTCCGGGACAGGGAGCCAGGGAAAAACTGTTTTTT. Translation: CASSQIPPGQGAREKLFF.

This clone was picked up one time. The gene calls are TRBV28 and TRBJ1-6; possible D gene TRBD1, 6 bases. Per the germline V gene, CDR1 is MDHEN and CDR2 is SYDVKM. Trimming took off 2 bases at V and 7 bases at J, with 12 bases between the two ends. CDR3 size: 15 residues. CDR3 sequence: CASSLTGNKNSPLHF. CDR3 DNA sequence: TGTGCCAGCAGTTTAACAGGGAATAAAAATTCACCCCTCCACTTT. Looking up the rest from reference TRBV28 and TRBJ1-6 gives the full variable domain: DVKVTQSSRYLVKRTGEKVFLECVQDMDHENMFWYRQDPGLGLRLIYFSYDVKMKEKGDIPEGYSVSREKKERFSLILESASTNQTSMYLCASSLTGNKNSPLHFGNGTRLTVT.